This paragraph reports one T cell receptor (beta chain). Its antigen is unidentified. The sample comes from a study of cytotoxic CD8 clonotypes in ibrutinib-treated CLL. As for the study in general: The study included under twelve relapsed/refractory and around 16 treatment-naive patients; 17 had IGHV unmutated disease.

This CDR3 spans 13 amino acids. Sequencing was designed to attain a depth spanning 1 in 200,000 to 1 in 1 million T cells. Assay: immunoSEQ multiplex PCR; the TCRdb copy retains only in-frame clones and omits some. The repertoire holds 150,000 or so clones, with about 80% as singletons. Study results and limitations: While tracking circulating CD8+ T-cell counts, baseline clonality exceeded that of age-matched healthy donors. Clonality climbed at ibrutinib response, then dropped toward baseline at progression.

V gene TRBV7-5 combines with J gene TRBJ1-1. TRBV7-5 is a listed pseudogene. The sequenced sample was PBMCs, obtained after 12 months of ibrutinib treatment. This receptor was obtained from a human donor with chronic lymphocytic leukemia. CDR3 protein: CVRRPDGDTEAFF. The CDR3 region has the DNA TGTGTCAGAAGACCGGACGGGGACACTGAAGCTTTCTTT.